The present entry profiles one T cell receptor (beta chain) with its context. This specimen belongs to a study of blood T cell repertoires in COVID-19. Only in-frame clones appear in the TCRdb table, and some are missing; sequencing was by immunoSEQ multiplex PCR. This sample carries around 100,000 clones, around 86% of them seen once, and the ten largest clones take 4.5% to 5%. Looked up from germline, CDR1 is MNHEY and CDR2 is SMNVEV (reference sequence). The CDR3 sequence is 17 residues long. Trimming removed 1 base at V and 1 base at J, with 16 bases between. This sequence joins TRBV27 and TRBJ1-1; no clear D. The clonotype originates from a woman older than 75 with acute or convalescent COVID-19. What was sequenced was peripheral blood. DNA for the CDR3: TGTGCCAGCAGTTTATGGGGAGTGGGGAATACGAACACTGAAGCTTTCTTT. Amino acid sequence: CASSLWGVGNTNTEAFF.